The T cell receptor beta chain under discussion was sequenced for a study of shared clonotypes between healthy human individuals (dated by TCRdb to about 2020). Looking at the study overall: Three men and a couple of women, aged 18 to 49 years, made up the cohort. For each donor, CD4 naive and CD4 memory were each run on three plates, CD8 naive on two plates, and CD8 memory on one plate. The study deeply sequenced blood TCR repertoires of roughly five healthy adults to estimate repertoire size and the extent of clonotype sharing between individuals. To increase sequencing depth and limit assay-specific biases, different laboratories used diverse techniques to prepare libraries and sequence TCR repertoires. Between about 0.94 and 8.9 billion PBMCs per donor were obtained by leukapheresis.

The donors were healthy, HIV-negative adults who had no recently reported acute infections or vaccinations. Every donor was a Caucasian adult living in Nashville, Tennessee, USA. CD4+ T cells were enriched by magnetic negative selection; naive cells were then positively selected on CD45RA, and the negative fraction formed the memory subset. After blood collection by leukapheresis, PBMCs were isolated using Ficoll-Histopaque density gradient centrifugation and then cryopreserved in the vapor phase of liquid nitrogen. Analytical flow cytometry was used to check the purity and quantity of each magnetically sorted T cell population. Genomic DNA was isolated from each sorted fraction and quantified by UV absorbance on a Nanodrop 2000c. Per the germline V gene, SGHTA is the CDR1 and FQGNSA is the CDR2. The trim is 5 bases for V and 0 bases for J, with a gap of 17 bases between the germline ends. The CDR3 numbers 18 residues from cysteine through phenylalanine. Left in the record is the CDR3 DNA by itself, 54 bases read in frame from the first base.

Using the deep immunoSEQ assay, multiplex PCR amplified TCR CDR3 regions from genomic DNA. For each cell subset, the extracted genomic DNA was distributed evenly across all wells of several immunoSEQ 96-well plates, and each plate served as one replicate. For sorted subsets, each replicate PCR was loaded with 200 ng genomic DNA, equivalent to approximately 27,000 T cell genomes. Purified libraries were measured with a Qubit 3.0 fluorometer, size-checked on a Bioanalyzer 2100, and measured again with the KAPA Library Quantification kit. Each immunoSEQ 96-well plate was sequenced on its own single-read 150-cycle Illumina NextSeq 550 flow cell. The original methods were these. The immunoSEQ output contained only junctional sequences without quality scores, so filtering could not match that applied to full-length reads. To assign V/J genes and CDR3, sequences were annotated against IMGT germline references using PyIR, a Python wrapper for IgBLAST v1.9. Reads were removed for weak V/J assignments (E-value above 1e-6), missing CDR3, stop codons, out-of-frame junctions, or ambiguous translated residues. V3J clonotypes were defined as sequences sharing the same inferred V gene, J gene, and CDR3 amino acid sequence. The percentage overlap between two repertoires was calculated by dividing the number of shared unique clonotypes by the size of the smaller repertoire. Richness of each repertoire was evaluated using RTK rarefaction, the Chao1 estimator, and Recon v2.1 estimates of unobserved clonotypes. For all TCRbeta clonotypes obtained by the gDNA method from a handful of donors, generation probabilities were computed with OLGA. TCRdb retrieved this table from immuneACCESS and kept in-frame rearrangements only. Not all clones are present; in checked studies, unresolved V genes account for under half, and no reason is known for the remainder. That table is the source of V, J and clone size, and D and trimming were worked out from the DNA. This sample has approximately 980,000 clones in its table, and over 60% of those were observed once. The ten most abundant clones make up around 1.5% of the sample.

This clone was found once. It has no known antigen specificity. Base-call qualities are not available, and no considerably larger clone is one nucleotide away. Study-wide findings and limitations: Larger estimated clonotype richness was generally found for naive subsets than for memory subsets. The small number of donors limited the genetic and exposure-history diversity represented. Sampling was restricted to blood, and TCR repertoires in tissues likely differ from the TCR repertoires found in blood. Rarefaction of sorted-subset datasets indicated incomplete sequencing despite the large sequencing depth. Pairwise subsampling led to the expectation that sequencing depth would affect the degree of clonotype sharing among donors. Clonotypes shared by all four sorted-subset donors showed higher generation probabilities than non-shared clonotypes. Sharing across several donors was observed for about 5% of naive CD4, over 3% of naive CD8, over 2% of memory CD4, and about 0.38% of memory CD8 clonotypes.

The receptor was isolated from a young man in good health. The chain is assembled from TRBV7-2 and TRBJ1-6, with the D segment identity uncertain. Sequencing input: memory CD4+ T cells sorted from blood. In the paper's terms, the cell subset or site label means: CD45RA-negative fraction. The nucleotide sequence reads TGTGCCAGCAGCCTCCGGGTCTTCCTATTCTCCTATAATTCACCCCTCCACTTT. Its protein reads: CASSLRVFLFSYNSPLHF. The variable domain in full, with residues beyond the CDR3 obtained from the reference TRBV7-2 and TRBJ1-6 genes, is GAGVSQSPSNKVTEKGKDVELRCDPISGHTALYWYRQSLGQGLEFLIYFQGNSAPDKSGLPSDRFSAERTGGSVSTLTIQRTQQEDSAVYLCASSLRVFLFSYNSPLHFGNGTRLTVT.